One and the same sample provided the 11 T cell receptor beta chains below, sequenced in a study of molecular identifiers for immune sequencing clone quantification (dated by TCRdb to the late 2010s). Libraries were built with PCR. Sequenced on an Illumina HiSeq 4000. TCRdb reran the public reads through fastp at Q25 and MiXCR, keeping productive beta chains. Rows are combined by CDR3 protein, so each entry shows the most common genes and DNA. The sample includes just under 650,000 distinct CDR3 sequences, with just under 20% observed a single time. Roughly 0.9% of the sample lies in the top ten. Sequenced input: naive CD8+ T cells from blood, with Jurkat cell RNA spiked in. This specimen's cell subset or site label, interpreted: FACS-sorted CD8+CD4-CCR7+CD45RA+ naive T cells. These receptors were collected from a human donor in good health. Some libraries in this study had Jurkat cell RNA spiked in.

There are many counts of this clonotype. The chain recombines TRBV24-1 with TRBJ2-1; the match to TRBD1 covers 7 bases. V lost 6 bases and J lost 4; bases outside the gene matches: 2. Germline CDR1 KGHDR, CDR2 SFDVKD. This CDR3 region has 13 residues. The CDR3 DNA follows: TGTGCCACCAGTACGGGACAGTACAATGAGCAGTTCTTC. Encoded protein: CATSTGQYNEQFF.

This clonotype was counted many times. This chain uses TRBV6-5 with TRBJ1-4; 12 bases match TRBD1. The V segment lost 3 bases and the J segment 8 bases; nucleotides outside the gene matches: 4. The CDR3 is 15 residues long. Germline CDR1 is MNHEY and CDR2 is SVGAGI. In DNA form, the CDR3 reads TGTGCCAGCAGTTATGGGACAGGGGGCGAGGAAAAACTGTTTTTT. This sequence encodes CASSYGTGGEEKLFF.

This clonotype turned up a few times. The V and J genes are TRBV6-2 or TRBV6-3 and TRBJ1-5; D is perhaps TRBD1 (5 bases). Germline lookup yields CDR1 MNHEY and CDR2 SVGEGT. The CDR3 is 17 residues long. Trimming left V 1 base short and J 0 bases short, with 13 bases between. In DNA, the CDR3 is TGTGCCAGCAGTTACTGGTCGGGGCCTTATAGCAATCAGCCCCAGCATTTT. This encodes CASSYWSGPYSNQPQHF.

As to this clonotype: Being one base from a much bigger clone, this may be a read error. CDR3 residues: CASSVEGTDYKQYF. The CDR3 DNA reads as TGTGCCAGCAGCGTAGAAGGGACGGATTACAAGCAGTACTTC. V gene TRBV9 combines with J gene TRBJ2-7; perhaps D is TRBD1 or TRBD2 (5 bases each). In germline, CDR1 is SGDLS, CDR2 YYNGEE. This CDR3 has 14 amino acids. Trimming cost V 0 bases and J 8 bases, with 15 bases left between them.

This clonotype came up a few times. An end of the junction differs from the germline gene, which may be a read error. This rearrangement joins TRBV12-3 or TRBV12-4 to TRBJ2-1, with TRBD2 identical over 9 bases. The length of the CDR3 is 15 residues. CDR3 residues: CASIRTSDFNNELFF. CDR3 bases: TGTGCCAGCATTAGGACTAGCGACTTTAACAATGAGCTGTTCTTC.

This clonotype came up many times. The V gene is TRBV4-1, the J gene TRBJ1-5, with D possibly being TRBD1 (6 bases). Germline V gene sequence: CDR1 MGHRA, CDR2 YSYEKL. Trimming left V 4 bases short and J 6 bases short, with 16 bases between. The CDR3 runs 15 residues. The CDR3 nucleotides are TGCGCCAGCAGCCCTCAGGGGTCGGCCAGTCAGCCCCAGCATTTT. This codes for CASSPQGSASQPQHF.

The table lists this clonotype with many counts. A junction boundary mismatches the germline segment, possibly from a read error. The rearrangement joins TRBV28 to TRBJ1-1, with D tentatively TRBD1 (6 bases). This CDR3 spans 17 amino acids. The germline V gene encodes CDR1 MDHEN and CDR2 SYDVKM. CDR3 sequence (DNA): TGTGCCAGCAGTTTTATGCCACAGGGAGAGTTGAACACTGAAGCTTCCTTT. It translates to CASSFMPQGELNTEASF.

Ten or more counts support this clonotype. V is TRBV24-1 and J is TRBJ2-1; D is possibly TRBD1 (6 bases). V gave up 1 base and J gave up 7 bases, with 7 bases separating them. Germline loops: CDR1 KGHDR, CDR2 SFDVKD. This CDR3 is 13 amino acids long. The CDR3 protein is CATSDFTGNEQFF. The CDR3 DNA sequence: TGTGCCACCAGTGATTTCACAGGGAATGAGCAGTTCTTC.

This clonotype was found a few times. The chain combines TRBV20-1 with TRBJ2-2; tentatively, D is TRBD1 (5 bases). Germline assignment: CDR1 DFQATT and CDR2 SNEGSKA (reference sequence). CDR3 length equals 15 residues. The V end lost 0 bases, the J end lost 7 bases, and 15 bases lay between the germline ends. The chain's CDR3 is CSARDETVTRGELFF. CDR3 sequence (DNA): TGCAGTGCTAGAGATGAGACAGTAACACGCGGGGAGCTGTTTTTT.

This clonotype has ten or more counts. The chain links TRBV12-3 or TRBV12-4 to TRBJ2-5; D is possibly TRBD1 (6 bases). Trimming pared 5 bases from V and 4 bases from J, leaving 20 bases between. The CDR3 is 16 amino acids. The CDR3 nucleotides are TGTGCCAGCAGTGACTCCAGGGTGGGGGCTGGAGAGACCCAGTACTTC. Its protein product is CASSDSRVGAGETQYF.

This clonotype was counted ten times or more. This chain uses TRBV20-1 with TRBJ2-7, with 7 bases fitting TRBD1. CDR1 is DFQATT, CDR2 SNEGSKA, per germline (reference sequence). Trimming at V came to 3 bases and at J to 1 base, leaving 6 bases not matched to a gene. The CDR3 runs to 14 residues. The CDR3 here is CSASAGTVSYEQYF. The CDR3 bases are TGCAGTGCTAGTGCTGGGACAGTATCCTACGAGCAGTACTTC.